This note documents a single TCR beta chain sequence. Measured with immunoSEQ multiplex PCR; TCRdb has only the in-frame clones, and not every one. The table records 150,000 to 200,000 clones, about 93% of them present only once. The data originate from a study of control samples from healthy donors and cancer patients. Trimming pared 4 bases from V and 2 bases from J, leaving 27 bases between. Germline V gene lookup returns CDR1 LGHNT and CDR2 FRNRAP. The CDR3 is made up of 20 amino acids. This clonotype was sampled from a man younger than 35 in good health. Sequencing was done on a sample of blood. The chain links TRBV12-5 to TRBJ1-5, with a possible D match to TRBD1 (5 bases). CDR3 loop: CASGSGTGFLRGGGNQPQHF. CDR3 in DNA: TGTGCTAGTGGTTCGGGAACCGGATTTTTGCGGGGCGGCGGCAATCAGCCCCAGCATTTT.